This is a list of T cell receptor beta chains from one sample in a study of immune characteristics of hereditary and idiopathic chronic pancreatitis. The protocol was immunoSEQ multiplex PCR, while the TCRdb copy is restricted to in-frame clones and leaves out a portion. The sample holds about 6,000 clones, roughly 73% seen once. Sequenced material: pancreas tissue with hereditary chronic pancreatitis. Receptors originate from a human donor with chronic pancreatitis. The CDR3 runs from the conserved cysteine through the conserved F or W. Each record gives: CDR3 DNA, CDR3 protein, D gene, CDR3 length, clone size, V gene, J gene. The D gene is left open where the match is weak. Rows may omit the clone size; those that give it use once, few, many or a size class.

TGTGCCACCCAGTGGGGACAGGGTAACGACGAGCAGTACTTC	CATQWGQGNDEQYF	TRBD1	14	NA	TRBV10-3	TRBJ2-7
TGCGCCAGCAGCTTGGAGGGGCGCGATAATTCACCCCTCCACTTT	CASSLEGRDNSPLHF	NA	15	NA	TRBV5-1	TRBJ1-6
TGTGCCAGCAGCTCTTATCTGTCAAATACGCAGTATTTT	CASSSYLSNTQYF	NA	13	once	TRBV7-2	TRBJ2-3
TGCAGTCCGCAGGCTAACTATGGCTACACCTTC	CSPQANYGYTF	NA	11	NA	TRBV20-1	TRBJ1-2
TGCGCCAGCAGCTTGTGGGTGGGGAGACCTGAAGCTTTCTTT	CASSLWVGRPEAFF	NA	14	NA	TRBV5-1	TRBJ1-1
TGTGCCAGCAGTGACCGGGACAACACTGAAGCTTTCTTT	CASSDRDNTEAFF	NA	13	NA	TRBV6-4	TRBJ1-1
TGTGCCAGCAGTACCACCGGGACTACCCACACAGATACGCAGTATTTT	CASSTTGTTHTDTQYF	TRBD2	16	NA	TRBV6-2/TRBV6-3	TRBJ2-3
TGTGCCAGCAGCCAAGGGGACAGGGGTACTGAAGCTTTCTTT	CASSQGDRGTEAFF	TRBD1	14	NA	TRBV4-2	TRBJ1-1
TGTGCCAGCAGCCCGAATGGGCGCGGCGAGCAGTACTTC	CASSPNGRGEQYF	NA	13	NA	TRBV7-6	TRBJ2-7
TGTGCCAGCAGTTACTCGCGGGGGCGCGAGGATACGCAGTATTTT	CASSYSRGREDTQYF	NA	15	few	TRBV6-5	TRBJ2-3
TGTGCCACCGCTAAGACAGACCGCCAAGAGACCCAGTACTTC	CATAKTDRQETQYF	NA	14	NA	TRBV24-1	TRBJ2-5
TGTGCCAGCAGTCCCCATAGGACTAGCGGGGCTAGCACAGATACGCAGTATTTT	CASSPHRTSGASTDTQYF	TRBD2	18	NA	TRBV27	TRBJ2-3
TGTGCCAGCAGCGTGGGGGGTGAAAATCAGCCCCAGCATTTT	CASSVGGENQPQHF	NA	14	NA	TRBV6-4	TRBJ1-5
TGTGCCAGCAGCCAGGGTCGGAACACTGAAGCTTTCTTT	CASSQGRNTEAFF	NA	13	NA	TRBV6-5	TRBJ1-1
TGTGCCAGCAGCCACGGCGGGGCCTACAATGAGCAGTTCTTC	CASSHGGAYNEQFF	NA	14	few	TRBV13	TRBJ2-1
TGTGCCAGCAGCCAAGTAGCGACAGGGGCCACAGATACGCAGTATTTT	CASSQVATGATDTQYF	TRBD1	16	NA	TRBV4-2	TRBJ2-3
TGTGCCAGCAGCTTAGAGTACGGGTTAGGGAACTATGGCTACACCTTC	CASSLEYGLGNYGYTF	NA	16	NA	TRBV7-2	TRBJ1-2
TGTGCCAGTAGTCCGCGGGGGGGCTTGAAAGATACGCAGTATTTT	CASSPRGGLKDTQYF	TRBD2	15	NA	TRBV19	TRBJ2-3
TGTGCCAGCAGCCTCAGCGGGGGTTACGAGCAGTACTTC	CASSLSGGYEQYF	TRBD2	13	NA	TRBV7-9	TRBJ2-7
TGTGCCAGCAGCTCGGTGGGGGGCGGGGAGCTGTTTTTT	CASSSVGGGELFF	NA	13	NA	TRBV7-6	TRBJ2-2
TGTGCCAGCTCACCGTCGCGGGGGCCCGCCCGTGAAGCTTTCTTT	CASSPSRGPAREAFF	NA	15	NA	TRBV18	TRBJ1-1
TGTGCCTGGAGTCGGAGTGGGGCCCACACCGGGGAGCTGTTTTTT	CAWSRSGAHTGELFF	NA	15	NA	TRBV30	TRBJ2-2
TGTGCCACCAGTGGAGACCTAGCCGAATCCTACAATGAGCAGTTCTTC	CATSGDLAESYNEQFF	NA	16	NA	TRBV24-1	TRBJ2-1
TGTGCCAGCAGTGCTGAGACTAGCGGCACCAAAAACATTCAGTACTTC	CASSAETSGTKNIQYF	TRBD2	16	NA	TRBV2	TRBJ2-4
TGTGCCAGCAGCTCCGCCCCAGGGGTATCCACCCACAATGAGCAGTTCTTC	CASSSAPGVSTHNEQFF	NA	17	once	TRBV7-9	TRBJ2-1
TGCGCCAGCAGCTTGGGGCCCCGACGGGACACTGAAGCTTTCTTT	CASSLGPRRDTEAFF	NA	15	NA	TRBV5-1	TRBJ1-1
TGCGCCAGCAGCCTGGGACCGGGGAGCTCCTACGAGCAGTACTTC	CASSLGPGSSYEQYF	NA	15	NA	TRBV4-3	TRBJ2-7
TGTGCCAGCAGAGGGAAAAATGAAAAACTGTTTTTT	CASRGKNEKLFF	NA	12	NA	TRBV6-6	TRBJ1-4